This TCR beta chain appears in the sequencing data of a study of T cell responses to AZD1222 COVID-19 vaccine (dated by TCRdb to about 2021). With respect to the entire study: AZD1222 recipients given second doses at about 4 weeks or at about 12 weeks were pooled, since spike-specific TCR depth and breadth were not found to differ between the two schedules. A total of 233 trial participants underwent TCR sequencing, of whom under 220 had received two doses of AZD1222 and 26 had received two doses of the MenACWY control vaccine. Trial participants were enrolled into age subgroups of 18-55, 56-69 and 70-plus years, which contained about 150, 27 and 61 TCR-sequenced participants, respectively. Paper-wide results and their limitations: The 56-69-year group was small, and its depth increase did not reach significance, likely because of low power. The whole spike protein was spanned by vaccine-associated CD4 TCRs, and dominant responses were seen in regions 160-218 and 743-854. Reportedly, almost half of the unique spike-specific TCRs recognized epitopes lying outside the regions that are mutated in the B.1.351 and B.1.1.7 variants. Because no day 14 peak-response samples were available, the repertoires could be characterized only after the peak T cell response. Spike-specific TCR breadth and depth rose significantly after two AZD1222 doses compared with day 0 and with MenACWY recipients. Only six or seven AZD1222 recipients were SARS-CoV-2 seropositive at baseline, limiting conclusions about previously exposed vaccinees. Participants were mostly white British and included more females than males, and it was suggested by the authors that clonal diversity may have been underestimated.

The CDR3 regions of human TCRbeta chains were subjected to immunosequencing. In the original analysis: Repertoire TCRs were matched against a reference library of SARS-CoV-2-specific TCRs generated with the MIRA antigen-specificity platform. Breadth was defined as the fraction of unique TCRs that were SARS-CoV-2-associated. Depth was defined as the fraction of total T cells that were SARS-CoV-2-associated. Using the MIRA data, every spike-specific TCR was mapped to the spike region that the TCR reacted to and assigned to either a CD4 or a CD8 class. Log10-transformed breadth and depth values were compared by one-way ANOVA with Sidak's multiple comparisons tests. The table was pulled from immuneACCESS by TCRdb, which kept in-frame rearrangements only. Such tables lose some clones; where checked, under half of the loss comes from unresolved V genes, and the rest has no known cause. That table furnishes V, J and clone size, whereas the DNA furnished D and trimming. In all, the sample holds more than 95,000 clones, and 80% to 90% of those were seen once. The ten largest clones represent 5% to 6% of the sample.

Clipping removes 4 bases from V and 8 bases from J, with 3 as the unmatched junction base count. The germline V gene gives CDR1 as KGHSH and CDR2 as LQKENI. Inclusive of the bounding cysteine and phenylalanine, the CDR3 is 15 residues long. The kept DNA is CDR3 alone, 45 bases in frame from the first base. The time point label corresponds to: baseline before first vaccination. Samples from vaccinated people were obtained from the UK trials COV001 and COV002, which included a single-blind randomized controlled phase 2/3 trial of AZD1222 (ChAdOx1 nCoV-19) in healthy adults. For TCRbeta chain sequencing, PBMC samples were collected from trial participants at day 0 and at day 28 after the second dose. To note about this clone: The antigen it binds to is not known. No base quality values were provided; no much bigger clone lies one nucleotide off.

The clonotype was recovered from an adult in good health. The source was peripheral blood, collected on day 0 of AZD1222 vaccination. The chain is made from TRBV18 and TRBJ1-6; the central 12 bases match TRBD1. The CDR3 region reads CASSQGQGAYSPLHF. The bases are TGTGCCAGCTCACAGGGACAGGGGGCATATTCACCCCTCCACTTT. The entire variable domain, with the stretches around the CDR3 drawn from the reference TRBV18 and TRBJ1-6 proteins, is NAGVMQNPRHLVRRRGQEARLRCSPMKGHSHVYWYRQLPEEGLKFMVYLQKENIIDESGMPKERFSAEFPKEGPSILRIQQVVRGDSAAYFCASSQGQGAYSPLHFGNGTRLTVT.